The 28 T cell receptor beta chains presented below share a single source sample, sequenced in a study of blood T cells in healthy people across ages. The second PCR ran about 7 to 12 cycles with a sample-barcoded 5' primer and J-beta primers. TCRdb redid the calling of the 5' RACE reads with MiXCR, one entry per CDR3 protein. The sample lists about 1.5 million distinct CDR3 sequences, about 43% seen once, with 7.9% in the top ten. The sample taken for sequencing was blood. The receptor source for this set is a woman aged 18 to 35 in good health.

V gene TRBV4-1 combines with J gene TRBJ2-7; D gene unclear. V gave up 0 bases and J gave up 2 bases, with 20 bases separating them. The CDR3 is 18 residues long. Germline V gene lookup returns CDR1 MGHRA and CDR2 YSYEKL. The CDR3 DNA reads as TGCGCCAGCAGCCAAGATAGACTGGTCTCTCAATCTCCCTACGAGCAGTACTTC. Its translation is CASSQDRLVSQSPYEQYF.

This clonotype was counted between two and nine times. This chain links TRBV4-1 with TRBJ2-7, with TRBD1 as a possible D gene (5 bases). Germline loops: CDR1 MGHRA, CDR2 YSYEKL. This CDR3 has 17 amino acids. Trimming pared 1 base from V and 0 bases from J, leaving 16 bases between. The CDR3 loop is CASSQGDLGVSSYEQYF. CDR3 nucleotides: TGCGCCAGCAGCCAAGGGGATCTAGGGGTGAGCTCCTACGAGCAGTACTTC.

This clonotype was counted only a few times. The chain recombines TRBV2 with TRBJ2-7; D perhaps matches TRBD1 (5 bases). CDR1 SNHLY and CDR2 FYNNEI come from the germline V gene. The CDR3 has 14 amino acids. V dropped 1 base and J dropped 2 bases, with 9 bases sitting between them. The CDR3: CASSEEQGAYEQYF. CDR3 DNA: TGTGCCAGCAGTGAAGAGCAGGGCGCCTACGAGCAGTACTTC. The variable domain in full, completed from reference TRBV2 and TRBJ2-7, reads EPEVTQTPSHQVTQMGQEVILRCVPISNHLYFYWYRQILGQKVEFLVSFYNNEISEKSEIFDDQFSVERPDGSNFTLKIRSTKLEDSAMYFCASSEEQGAYEQYFGPGTRLTVT.

In its sample, this clonotype was seen a few times. This rearrangement joins TRBV20-1 to TRBJ2-5; D perhaps matches TRBD1 (6 bases). This CDR3 is 16 amino acids long. Germline V gene lookup returns CDR1 DFQATT and CDR2 SNEGSKA (reference sequence). Trimming cost V 0 bases and J 3 bases, with 17 bases left between them. The CDR3 bases are TGCAGTGCTAGAGAGGTTTGGCGAAAGGGGGAAGAGACCCAGTACTTC. Amino acid sequence: CSAREVWRKGEETQYF.

With respect to this clonotype: One end of the junction varies from germline; a read error may be responsible. V gene TRBV7-2 combines with J gene TRBJ2-7; D unresolved. CDR3 size: 15 residues. Germline values: CDR1 SGHTA, CDR2 FQGNSA. The CDR3, as DNA: TGTGCCGGCAGCTTAGAACGGATGAGCTCCTACGAGCAGTACTTC. This codes for CAGSLERMSSYEQYF.

The J gene is TRBJ1-5, the V gene TRBV6-6; no firm D call. The CDR3 is 13 amino acids. Germline V gene data show CDR1 as MNHNY and CDR2 as SVGAGI (reference sequence). Trimming shortened V by 5 bases and J by 7 bases, and 12 bases separated the two germline ends. CDR3 in DNA: TGTGCCAGCAGTCGAGACCTTATCCAGCCCCAGCATTTT. Its translation is CASSRDLIQPQHF.

This clonotype has only a few counts. The chain carries TRBV5-1 and TRBJ2-5, with TRBD2 matching 11 bases. Trimming cost V 5 bases and J 11 bases; bases outside gene matches: 11. Germline CDR1 is SGHRS and CDR2 is YFSETQ. The CDR3 covers 14 residues. The CDR3 nucleotides read TGCGCCAGCAGGGCCGGGACTAGCGGTAATGAGCAGTACTTC. As protein: CASRAGTSGNEQYF.

This clonotype was seen at least ten times. The chain uses TRBV29-1 and TRBJ1-2; 9 positions match TRBD1. Trimming cost V 8 bases and J 3 bases; bases outside gene matches: 7. CDR3 length: 13 residues. In germline, CDR1 is SQVTM, CDR2 ANQGSEA. The CDR3: CSSKGQGDYGYTF. The CDR3 DNA reads TGCAGCTCAAAGGGACAGGGTGACTATGGCTACACCTTC. The entire variable domain, with the rest obtained from reference TRBV29-1 and TRBJ1-2, is as follows: SAVISQKPSRDICQRGTSLTIQCQVDSQVTMMFWYRQQPGQSLTLIATANQGSEATYESGFVIDKFPISRPNLTFSTLTVSNMSPEDSSIYLCSSKGQGDYGYTFGSGTRLTVV.

This clonotype was seen only a few times. CDR3 protein: CASSESGTSYNEQYF. In nucleotides, the CDR3 is TGTGCCAGCAGTGAATCGGGCACCTCCTACAATGAGCAGTACTTC. The J gene is TRBJ2-1, the V gene TRBV2, with D unresolved. The J call may be mistaken, given a closer DNA end match to TRBJ2-7. In germline, CDR1 is SNHLY, CDR2 FYNNEI. The CDR3 totals 15 residues.

This clonotype came up a few times. The chain has TRBV30 and TRBJ2-7; D not resolved. Germline-derived CDR1 and CDR2 are GTSNPN and SVGIG (reference sequence). V was trimmed by 5 bases and J by 3 bases, leaving 17 bases between them. The length of the CDR3 is 14 residues. The CDR3 nucleotides read TGTGCCTGGCGCCACCGTGGGTACTACTACGAGCAGTACTTC. Encoded protein: CAWRHRGYYYEQYF.

The V gene is TRBV6-2 or TRBV6-3, the J gene TRBJ2-3; 7 nucleotides align to TRBD2. V was clipped by 3 bases and J by 0 bases; unmatched bases: 9. The CDR3 extends over 17 amino acids. Germline V gene data show CDR1 as MNHEY and CDR2 as SVGEGT. The CDR3 spells CASSYMGGTPSTDTQYF. In DNA form, the CDR3 reads TGTGCCAGCAGTTATATGGGAGGGACTCCTAGCACAGATACGCAGTATTTT.

The chain employs TRBV4-1 and TRBJ2-1; 13 bases align to TRBD2. The germline CDR1 and CDR2 sequences are MGHRA and YSYEKL. This CDR3 spans 14 amino acids. With 10 bases clipped from V and 6 bases from J, the junction kept 6 bases outside the gene matches. CDR3 in amino acids: CATSGLAGFNEQFF. CDR3 coding DNA: TGCGCCACTTCGGGACTAGCGGGGTTCAATGAGCAGTTCTTC.

This clonotype has just a few counts. The chain links TRBV2 to TRBJ2-5, with 13 bases that match TRBD2. The J segment lost 11 bases and the V segment lost 6 bases, leaving 12 bases of the junction unmatched. CDR1 SNHLY and CDR2 FYNNEI come from the germline V gene. CDR3 length: 15 amino acids. The DNA of the CDR3 is TGTGCCAGCAGGGTGGGACTAGCGGGACCCAATGAGCAGTACTTC. This codes for CASRVGLAGPNEQYF.

Points on this clonotype: Being one base from a much bigger clone, this may be a read error. The rearrangement uses TRBV7-3 and TRBJ2-1, with D possibly being TRBD1 (5 bases). The CDR3 runs 14 residues. Germline V CDR1 and CDR2: SGHTA, FQGTGA. Between the trimmed V and J ends, which lost 10 bases and 6 bases, there was a span of 19 bases. The CDR3: CANNPTVNSNEQFF. CDR3 nucleotide sequence: TGTGCCAACAACCCGACAGTCAATTCCAATGAGCAGTTCTTC.

To note about this clonotype: One end of the junction is discordant with germline, which a read error may explain. The chain uses TRBV12-3 or TRBV12-4 and TRBJ1-5; a weak D match, TRBD1 (5 bases). The CDR3 extends over 16 amino acids. The CDR3 sequence: CACSLRVRDPNQPQHF. The CDR3, as DNA: TGTGCCTGCAGTTTAAGGGTAAGGGACCCCAATCAGCCCCAGCATTTT.

This rearrangement joins TRBV2 to TRBJ1-4, with a tentative D call TRBD1 (5 bases). The CDR3 runs to 15 residues. The V gene lost 3 bases and the J gene lost 8 bases, with 16 bases spanning the gap. Germline assignment: CDR1 SNHLY and CDR2 FYNNEI. The CDR3, as DNA: TGTGCCAGCAGTGATTTAGGAGTGGGGCCCGAAAAACTGTTTTTT. Residues: CASSDLGVGPEKLFF.

The genes are TRBV28 and TRBJ2-7; 7 nucleotides match TRBD1. The CDR3 is 12 residues long. Germline CDR1 reads MDHEN; CDR2 reads SYDVKM. DNA for the CDR3: TGTGGCACGGGGACAGAGAGATACGAGCAGTACTTC. This encodes CGTGTERYEQYF.

The chain has TRBV10-2 and TRBJ1-2; 8 positions match TRBD1. CDR1 and CDR2 (germline): WSHSY, SAAADI. The CDR3 covers 17 residues. V lost 7 bases and J lost 8; bases outside the gene matches: 21. The CDR3 DNA reads as TGCGCCAGCAAATCTGGACAGGGTTATACTTCTCACGGGGGCTACACCTTC. The encoded protein is CASKSGQGYTSHGGYTF.

J is TRBJ1-5 and V is TRBV6-1; unclear D gene. The CDR3 is made up of 17 amino acids. V lost 0 bases and J 2 bases, leaving 14 bases between the germline ends. Per the germline V gene, CDR1 is MNHNS and CDR2 is SASEGT. In DNA, the CDR3 is TGTGCCAGCAGTGAAGCGCTTCTGGCAGCGGGCAATCAGCCCCAGCATTTT. This translates into CASSEALLAAGNQPQHF.

In its sample, this clonotype was seen many times. At one end the junction does not follow the germline gene, possibly because of a read error. The gene calls are TRBV7-2 and TRBJ2-3; D unclear. This CDR3 region has 11 residues. Germline CDR1 is SGHTA and CDR2 is FQGNSA. The CDR3 reads CASSAADTQYF. CDR3 coding DNA: TGCGCCAGCTCGGCCGCAGATACGCAGTATTTT.

The chain joins TRBV6-6 to TRBJ2-5; tentatively, D is TRBD1 (6 bases). CDR1 and CDR2 (germline): MNHNY, SVGAGI (reference sequence). The CDR3 is made up of 16 amino acids. V lost 4 bases and J 11 bases, leaving 26 bases between the germline ends. The chain's CDR3 is CASSFQGGQYSYGQYF. In DNA form, the CDR3 reads TGTGCCAGCAGTTTCCAAGGCGGACAGTACAGCTACGGGCAGTACTTC.

The rearrangement joins TRBV10-2 to TRBJ1-2; 8 nucleotides match TRBD1. The CDR3 extends over 15 amino acids. The germline V gene encodes CDR1 WSHSY and CDR2 SAAADI. The V and J ends lost 0 bases and 8 bases, in that order; junction bases with no gene match: 8. CDR3 nucleotides: TGCGCCAGCAGTGAGTCGACAACAGGGGGTGGAGGCTACACCTTC. Protein product: CASSESTTGGGGYTF.

V gene TRBV20-1 combines with J gene TRBJ2-7, with TRBD2 matching 9 bases. Germline lookup yields CDR1 DFQATT and CDR2 SNEGSKA (reference sequence). V lost 2 bases to trimming and J lost 4 bases; unmatched junction nucleotides: 9. This CDR3 is built from 15 residues. CDR3 bases: TGCAGTGCTAGATCTTCCGGGACTAGCTGGTACGAGCAGTACTTC. Protein sequence: CSARSSGTSWYEQYF.

This CDR3 is CASSQRAAVYEQYF. The CDR3 nucleotides read TGTGCCAGCAGCCAAAGGGCGGCGGTCTACGAGCAGTACTTC. This chain connects TRBV3-1 to TRBJ2-7; no clear D. CDR1 LGHDT and CDR2 YNNKEL come from the germline V gene (reference sequence). The V end was cut by 2 bases, the J end by 3 bases, with 11 bases between. The CDR3 contains 14 residues.

The chain is built from TRBV12-3 or TRBV12-4 and TRBJ2-2; 7 bases match TRBD2. V lost 3 bases, J lost 0 bases, and 4 bases stayed unmatched. The CDR3 has 16 amino acids. The CDR3 DNA reads as TGTGCCAGCAGTTTTGGAGCGGGGACGAACACCGGGGAGCTGTTTTTT. It encodes CASSFGAGTNTGELFF.

This clonotype showed up just once. The chain has TRBV6-1 and TRBJ2-4; D may be TRBD2 (5 bases). The CDR3 consists of 14 residues. Trimming removed 1 base at V and 15 bases at J, with 19 bases between. CDR1 and CDR2 from the germline V gene are MNHNS and SASEGT. The CDR3 is CASSEDLARHERYF. CDR3 bases: TGTGCCAGCAGTGAAGACCTAGCTCGCCACGAGCGGTACTTC.

This clonotype showed up just a few times. This sequence joins TRBV28 and TRBJ1-6, with a weak D call TRBD1 (6 bases). With 5 bases removed from V and 8 bases from J, the gap between germline ends came to 13 bases. Germline V gene data show CDR1 as MDHEN and CDR2 as SYDVKM. The length of the CDR3 is 14 residues. CDR3 bases: TGTGCCAGCAGTATCACAGGGAGTCATTCACCCCTCCACTTT. It translates to CASSITGSHSPLHF. The full variable domain, completed using reference TRBV28 and TRBJ1-6, is DVKVTQSSRYLVKRTGEKVFLECVQDMDHENMFWYRQDPGLGLRLIYFSYDVKMKEKGDIPEGYSVSREKKERFSLILESASTNQTSMYLCASSITGSHSPLHFGNGTRLTVT.

This clonotype was seen only a few times. The rearrangement uses TRBV5-1 and TRBJ2-1, with 8 bases fitting TRBD1. Germline-derived CDR1 and CDR2 are SGHRS and YFSETQ. This CDR3 is built from 14 residues. J lost 7 bases, V lost 6 bases, and 9 bases had no gene match. This CDR3 reads CASTQGAFGNEQFF. The CDR3 coding sequence is TGCGCCAGCACCCAGGGGGCCTTTGGGAATGAGCAGTTCTTC.